Listed here are 18 T cell receptor beta chains from one sample, sequenced in a study of cytomegalovirus exposure and HLA in healthy donors. Generated by immunoSEQ multiplex PCR, the TCRdb table keeps only in-frame clones and is missing some. In the table there are 100,000 or so clones, 86% of which are singletons. The specimen sequenced was PBMCs. All receptors derive from a woman aged 18-29 years in good health and CMV-seropositive.

The chain couples TRBV29-1 to TRBJ1-2, with a tentative D call TRBD1 (5 bases). Between the trimmed V and J ends, which lost 2 bases and 7 bases, there was a span of 11 bases. CDR3 size: 12 residues. Germline V lookup: CDR1 SQVTM, CDR2 ANQGSEA. CDR3: CSVELTAVGYTF. The DNA of the CDR3 is TGCAGCGTTGAACTGACAGCTGTTGGCTACACCTTC.

This clone has just a few counts. The chain recombines TRBV6-1 with TRBJ2-3; 9 nucleotides align to TRBD2. Trimming at V came to 2 bases and at J to 4 bases, leaving 4 bases not matched to a gene. Germline CDR1 MNHNS, CDR2 SASEGT. CDR3 length: 15 amino acids. The CDR3 protein is CASSESAGGPDTQYF. DNA of the CDR3: TGTGCCAGCAGTGAATCGGCGGGGGGGCCAGATACGCAGTATTTT.

This clone was detected only once. The chain carries TRBV13 and TRBJ2-6, with 7 bases fitting TRBD1. The germline V gene encodes CDR1 PRHDT and CDR2 FYEKMQ (reference sequence). With 4 bases clipped from V and 0 bases from J, the junction kept 12 bases outside the gene matches. The CDR3 is 19 residues long. The CDR3 reads CASSSSQGWPNSGANVLTF. The CDR3, as DNA: TGTGCCAGCAGCTCCTCACAGGGGTGGCCCAACTCTGGGGCCAACGTCCTGACTTTC.

This clone appeared a few times. The V gene is TRBV2, the J gene TRBJ1-1; D is unclear. Per germline, CDR1 SNHLY and CDR2 FYNNEI. With 7 bases removed from V and 3 bases from J, the gap between germline ends came to 9 bases. The CDR3 contains 12 residues. CDR3 bases: TGTGCCAGCAATCCTGAGGACACTGAAGCTTTCTTT. Amino acid sequence: CASNPEDTEAFF.

The chain joins TRBV5-8 to TRBJ1-6; tentatively, D is TRBD1 (5 bases). Trimming cost V 4 bases and J 7 bases, with 9 bases left between them. The CDR3 runs to 13 residues. Per germline, CDR1 SGHTS and CDR2 YDEGEE. CDR3 in amino acids: CASSMRQNSPLHF. In DNA form, the CDR3 reads TGTGCCAGCAGCATGCGACAGAATTCACCCCTCCACTTT.

The chain joins TRBV29-1 to TRBJ2-5; TRBD2 matches 11 bases. Trimming took 7 bases from V and 5 from J; bases not matched to a gene: 9. The CDR3 has 14 residues. Germline V gene sequence: CDR1 SQVTM, CDR2 ANQGSEA. In DNA, the CDR3 is TGCAGCGCTGATAGCGGGAGGGCCTCGGAGACCCAGTACTTC. It is translated as CSADSGRASETQYF.

Details on this clone: A read error may produce the germline difference seen at one junction end. The rearrangement joins TRBV7-7 to TRBJ2-3, with 7 bases identical to TRBD2. Per the germline V gene, CDR1 is SSHAT and CDR2 is FNYEAQ (reference sequence). The length of the CDR3 is 15 residues. The CDR3, as DNA: TGTGCTAGCAGCTTAGGACGGGGGGGCACAGATACGCAGTATTTT. Its translation: CASSLGRGGTDTQYF.

The rearrangement links TRBV27 to TRBJ1-3, with 8 bases aligning to TRBD1. J was trimmed by 5 bases and V by 8 bases; bases with no gene match: 5. CDR1 and CDR2 (germline): MNHEY, SMNVEV (reference sequence). The CDR3 spans 13 residues. Here the CDR3 reads CASSGGLRNTIYF. CDR3 DNA: TGTGCCAGCTCAGGGGGCCTTAGAAACACCATATATTTT.

The chain couples TRBV4-1 to TRBJ1-4; D possibly corresponds to TRBD1 (6 bases). The V gene's germline CDR1 is MGHRA and CDR2 YSYEKL. CDR3 size: 16 residues. V dropped 4 bases and J dropped 4 bases, with 16 bases sitting between them. CDR3 amino acids: CASSPLGAYFNEKLFF. The CDR3 DNA reads as TGCGCCAGCAGCCCCCTGGGGGCGTACTTTAATGAAAAACTGTTTTTT.

The chain combines TRBV5-1 with TRBJ2-3; 7 bases are shared with TRBD2. Germline V CDR1 and CDR2: SGHRS, YFSETQ. The CDR3 is 15 residues long. The ends lost 4 bases at V and 3 bases at J; junction bases unmatched: 8. The CDR3 loop is CASSGSLARTDTQYF. CDR3 coding DNA: TGCGCCAGCAGCGGATCACTAGCGCGGACAGATACGCAGTATTTT.

This clone was detected only once. V gene TRBV27 combines with J gene TRBJ1-4, with D possibly matching TRBD1 (6 bases). Germline-derived CDR1 and CDR2 are MNHEY and SMNVEV (reference sequence). Trimming left V 5 bases short and J 0 bases short, with 16 bases between. This CDR3 spans 17 amino acids. In DNA, the CDR3 is TGTGCCAGCAGTGCCTCCGGGACACCTACAACTAATGAAAAACTGTTTTTT. It yields the protein CASSASGTPTTNEKLFF.

Regarding this clone: Relative to the germline gene, one junction end is altered; a read error may explain this. The chain recombines TRBV7-3 with TRBJ2-7; 8 positions match TRBD2. Germline CDR1 SGHTA, CDR2 FQGTGA. The CDR3 totals 14 residues. The CDR3 DNA reads as TGCGCCAGCAGCCAGGGACTAGTTAACTACGAGCAGTACTTC. Amino acids: CASSQGLVNYEQYF.

The V gene is TRBV7-2, the J gene TRBJ1-4; D gene unclear. CDR1 SGHTA and CDR2 FQGNSA come from the germline V gene. V was pared by 6 bases and J by 7 bases, with 15 bases between. CDR3 length equals 14 residues. The CDR3 reads CASSHSGVGEKLFF. The CDR3 DNA follows: TGTGCCAGCAGTCATAGCGGGGTGGGTGAAAAACTGTTTTTT.

The CDR3 coding sequence is TGTGCCAGCAGCCAAGATCGCGCGGGGCGGACCAAAAACATTCAGTACTTC. Translated, it gives CASSQDRAGRTKNIQYF. This chain connects TRBV4-2 to TRBJ2-4; a weak D match, TRBD2 (6 bases). The V gene lost 0 bases and the J gene lost 2 bases, with 14 bases spanning the gap. Germline CDR1 LGHNA, CDR2 YNFKEQ. The CDR3 contains 17 residues.

The V gene is TRBV28, the J gene TRBJ1-1; no definite D call. CDR1 is MDHEN and CDR2 is SYDVKM in the germline V gene. Trimming pared 2 bases from V and 5 bases from J, leaving 9 bases between. This CDR3 region has 13 residues. This CDR3 is CASSLAGRTEAFF. The DNA of the CDR3 is TGTGCCAGCAGTTTAGCCGGTCGGACTGAAGCTTTCTTT.

V is TRBV5-1 and J is TRBJ1-1; D not resolved. V lost 0 bases, J lost 0 bases, and 9 bases lay in between. There are 15 residues in the CDR3. Germline lookup yields CDR1 SGHRS and CDR2 YFSETQ. The CDR3 spells CASSLAIQMNTEAFF. DNA for the CDR3: TGCGCCAGCAGCTTGGCCATACAGATGAACACTGAAGCTTTCTTT. The full variable domain, its missing parts supplied by reference TRBV5-1 and TRBJ1-1, is KAGVTQTPRYLIKTRGQQVTLSCSPISGHRSVSWYQQTPGQGLQFLFEYFSETQRNKGNFPGRFSGRQFSNSRSEMNVSTLELGDSALYLCASSLAIQMNTEAFFGQGTRLTVV.

This chain links TRBV7-9 with TRBJ2-5, with D hard to call. Germline-derived CDR1 and CDR2 are SEHNR and FQNEAQ (reference sequence). The CDR3 loop spans 15 amino acids. Trimming cost V 5 bases and J 3 bases, with 16 bases left between them. Here the CDR3 DNA reads TGTGCCAGCAGCCAACTCGTACAGACCGAAGAGACCCAGTACTTC. This codes for CASSQLVQTEETQYF.

This rearrangement joins TRBV10-3 to TRBJ2-5; TRBD2 agrees at 9 bases. The germline CDR1 and CDR2 sequences are ENHRY and SYGVKD. This CDR3 region has 17 residues. With 0 bases clipped from V and 3 bases from J, the junction kept 8 bases outside the gene matches. DNA for the CDR3: TGTGCCATCAGTGAGTCGTCTAGCGGGATCGGAAAAGAGACCCAGTACTTC. This gives the protein CAISESSSGIGKETQYF.